These 21 T cell receptor beta chains share one sample of origin, sequenced in a study of cytomegalovirus exposure and HLA in healthy donors. 13 Jbeta primers and 60 Vbeta primers were used for the PCR. Libraries were prepared by immunoSEQ multiplex PCR; TCRdb keeps only in-frame clonotypes and omits some of them. This table holds more than 150,000 clones, just over 75% found once. Material for sequencing was PBMCs. The receptor source for this set is a man between 18 and 35 years old in good health and CMV-seronegative.

The chain combines TRBV29-1 with TRBJ1-1; the match to TRBD1 covers 7 bases. J lost 10 bases, V lost 4 bases, and 9 bases had no gene match. The CDR3 runs 12 residues. The germline gives CDR1 SQVTM, CDR2 ANQGSEA. The CDR3 DNA follows: TGCAGCGTTGGCGACCAGGGGGTCGGAGCTTTCTTT. Translation gives CSVGDQGVGAFF.

V and J are TRBV27 and TRBJ1-2; 7 bases fit TRBD1. J gave up 2 bases and V 7 bases, and 10 bases lay outside the gene matches. CDR3 length: 15 amino acids. Germline V lookup: CDR1 MNHEY, CDR2 SMNVEV (reference sequence). This CDR3 is CASKEQGNFNYGYTF. In DNA, the CDR3 is TGTGCCAGCAAGGAACAGGGGAATTTCAACTATGGCTACACCTTC.

This chain links TRBV6-6 with TRBJ1-6, with D unclear. The V gene lost 5 bases and the J gene lost 0 bases, with 8 bases spanning the gap. This CDR3 is built from 15 residues. Germline CDR1 and CDR2: MNHNY and SVGAGI (reference sequence). The chain's CDR3 is CASSVGSSYNSPLHF. The CDR3 coding sequence is TGTGCCAGCAGTGTAGGGAGCTCCTATAATTCACCCCTCCACTTT.

The chain employs TRBV4-3 and TRBJ2-3; 9 bases fit TRBD2. With V trimmed by 0 bases and J by 6 bases, 7 bases remained unmatched. Germline V CDR1 and CDR2: LGHNA, YSLEER. The CDR3 totals 16 residues. The CDR3 loop reads CASSQEPAGGTDTQYF. The CDR3 DNA reads as TGCGCCAGCAGCCAAGAGCCGGCGGGGGGGACGGATACGCAGTATTTT.

This rearrangement joins TRBV28 to TRBJ2-1; 7 nucleotides align to TRBD2. Germline V lookup: CDR1 MDHEN, CDR2 SYDVKM. The CDR3 consists of 15 residues. J gave up 7 bases and V 8 bases, and 14 bases lay outside the gene matches. CDR3 loop: CASPPPGLAVNEQFF. For the CDR3, the DNA is TGTGCCAGCCCACCCCCCGGGCTAGCGGTTAATGAGCAGTTCTTC.

J is TRBJ1-2 and V is TRBV7-2; D gene ambiguous. From germline, CDR1 is SGHTA and CDR2 FQGNSA. Trimming cost V 2 bases and J 4 bases, with 11 bases left between them. CDR3 size: 14 residues. The CDR3: CASSLSVGSYGYTF. In nucleotides, the CDR3 is TGTGCCAGCAGCTTATCCGTCGGGAGCTATGGCTACACCTTC.

The V call is TRBV5-1, the J call TRBJ1-6; a possible D gene is TRBD1 (5 bases). Trimming left V 0 bases short and J 7 bases short, with 11 bases between. The germline V gene encodes CDR1 SGHRS and CDR2 YFSETQ. The CDR3 runs to 15 residues. DNA for the CDR3: TGCGCCAGCAGCTTGGGTTCACAGGAGAATTCACCCCTCCACTTT. Translation: CASSLGSQENSPLHF.

This clone appeared a single time. CDR3 DNA sequence: TGCGCCAGCAGTACCTGGACTAGCGGGAGATACTACAATGAGCAGTTCTTC. Translated, it gives CASSTWTSGRYYNEQFF. The V call is TRBV10-2, the J call TRBJ2-1; the match to TRBD2 covers 13 bases. Looked up from germline, CDR1 is WSHSY and CDR2 is SAAADI. The trim removed 5 bases at V and 3 bases at J, leaving 7 bases unmatched. CDR3 size: 17 residues.

The chain is built from TRBV19 and TRBJ1-2; D gene ambiguous. V was clipped by 6 bases and J by 2 bases, with 13 bases between them. This CDR3 is 14 amino acids long. The germline V gene encodes CDR1 LNHDA and CDR2 SQIVND (reference sequence). The DNA for the CDR3 is TGTGCCAGTAGGTACCTAGGAAGCAACTATGGCTACACCTTC. It translates to CASRYLGSNYGYTF.

The chain joins TRBV19 to TRBJ1-5; 9 bases are shared with TRBD1. This CDR3 has 13 residues. Germline-derived CDR1 and CDR2 are LNHDA and SQIVND (reference sequence). Trimming at V came to 5 bases and at J to 7 bases, leaving 3 bases not matched to a gene. DNA of the CDR3: TGTGCCAGTAGTGGGGACAGGGACCAGCCCCAGCATTTT. As protein: CASSGDRDQPQHF.

V is TRBV18 and J is TRBJ1-2; unclear D gene. In germline, CDR1 is KGHSH, CDR2 LQKENI. The CDR3 consists of 15 residues. Trimming shortened V by 3 bases and J by 4 bases, and 15 bases separated the two germline ends. The CDR3 loop is CASSPRNGQVYGYTF. The CDR3, as DNA: TGTGCCAGCTCACCCCGGAATGGTCAGGTCTATGGCTACACCTTC. Variable domain in full (rest from reference TRBV18 and TRBJ1-2): NAGVMQNPRHLVRRRGQEARLRCSPMKGHSHVYWYRQLPEEGLKFMVYLQKENIIDESGMPKERFSAEFPKEGPSILRIQQVVRGDSAAYFCASSPRNGQVYGYTFGSGTRLTVV.

The CDR3 loop reads CASSDGQGGNQPQHF. CDR3 nucleotide sequence: TGTGCCAGCAGTGACGGCCAGGGTGGCAATCAGCCCCAGCATTTT. The rearrangement links TRBV6-1 to TRBJ1-5, with D maybe TRBD1 (5 bases). Trimming cost V 3 bases and J 2 bases, with 11 bases left between them. The CDR3 consists of 15 residues. Per germline, CDR1 MNHNS and CDR2 SASEGT.

This sequence joins TRBV6-5 and TRBJ1-2; 9 nucleotides line up with TRBD1. The germline CDR1 and CDR2 sequences are MNHEY and SVGAGI. V shed 7 bases, J shed 8 bases, and the junction held 8 bases outside the gene matches. The CDR3 is 13 residues long. CDR3 nucleotide sequence: TGTGCCAGCAAACCACAGGGGGCTGGGGGCTACACCTTC. Protein product: CASKPQGAGGYTF.

V gene TRBV11-3 combines with J gene TRBJ1-1; TRBD1 matches at 7 bases. Germline CDR1 SGHNT, CDR2 YENEEA. The CDR3 sequence is 16 residues long. V lost 1 base to trimming and J lost 3 bases; unmatched junction nucleotides: 8. The CDR3 region is CASSLAGGEGYTEAFF. The DNA for the CDR3 is TGTGCCAGCAGCTTAGCAGGGGGTGAAGGATACACTGAAGCTTTCTTT.

The chain employs TRBV6-6 and TRBJ1-1; 11 positions match TRBD1. This CDR3 comprises 15 residues. With V trimmed by 0 bases and J by 7 bases, 4 bases remained unmatched. The V gene's germline CDR1 is MNHNY and CDR2 SVGAGI (reference sequence). The CDR3 nucleotides are TGTGCCAGCAGTTACTCGGACAGGGGGCTTGGTGAAGCTTTCTTT. It codes for CASSYSDRGLGEAFF.

The rearrangement uses TRBV5-6 and TRBJ2-2; D uncertain. CDR1 SGHDT and CDR2 YYEEEE come from the germline V gene. Trimming removed 0 bases from V and 9 bases from J, with 15 bases in between. CDR3 length: 15 amino acids. Written as DNA, the CDR3 is TGTGCCAGCAGCTTGGACGGCTTCTATAGCAGGGAGCTGTTTTTT. This codes for CASSLDGFYSRELFF.

The chain carries TRBV7-3 and TRBJ2-3; maybe TRBD1 (5 bases). V lost 2 bases, J lost 4 bases, and 13 bases lay in between. Germline V gene lookup returns CDR1 SGHTA and CDR2 FQGTGA. The CDR3 spans 15 residues. The CDR3 reads CASSLQGRLADTQYF. The CDR3 bases are TGTGCCAGCAGCTTACAGGGAAGACTCGCAGATACGCAGTATTTT.

The V gene is TRBV6-5, the J gene TRBJ2-5; 8 positions agree with TRBD2. Trimming at V came to 7 bases and at J to 5 bases, leaving 12 bases not matched to a gene. From germline, CDR1 is MNHEY and CDR2 SVGAGI. This CDR3 spans 15 amino acids. The CDR3 DNA reads TGTGCCAGCACTCGCTCGGGACTAGTCCCCGAGACCCAGTACTTC. Residues: CASTRSGLVPETQYF.

V and J are TRBV7-9 and TRBJ2-7; a weak D match, TRBD2 (6 bases). The germline V and J ends were trimmed by 5 bases and 0 bases, with 11 bases remaining between them. CDR1 and CDR2 from the germline V gene are SEHNR and FQNEAQ (reference sequence). The CDR3 has 14 residues. The CDR3 DNA sequence: TGTGCCAGCAGCCTGGGACTCCTCTCCTACGAGCAGTACTTC. This codes for CASSLGLLSYEQYF.

The chain carries TRBV7-9 and TRBJ2-7; 8 bases map to TRBD1. There are 14 residues in the CDR3. Germline V gives CDR1 SEHNR, CDR2 FQNEAQ (reference sequence). Trimming removed 4 bases from V and 2 bases from J; junction bases left unmatched: 4. The CDR3 sequence: CASSYGQGPYEQYF. Written as DNA, the CDR3 is TGTGCCAGCAGCTACGGACAGGGACCCTACGAGCAGTACTTC.

The chain joins TRBV7-2 to TRBJ2-7, with D possibly matching TRBD2 (7 bases). This CDR3 contains 15 residues. V was pared by 4 bases and J by 0 bases, with 13 bases between. Germline lookup yields CDR1 SGHTA and CDR2 FQGNSA. CDR3 in amino acids: CASSWGGPSSYEQYF. In DNA, the CDR3 is TGTGCCAGCAGCTGGGGGGGGCCAAGCTCCTACGAGCAGTACTTC.